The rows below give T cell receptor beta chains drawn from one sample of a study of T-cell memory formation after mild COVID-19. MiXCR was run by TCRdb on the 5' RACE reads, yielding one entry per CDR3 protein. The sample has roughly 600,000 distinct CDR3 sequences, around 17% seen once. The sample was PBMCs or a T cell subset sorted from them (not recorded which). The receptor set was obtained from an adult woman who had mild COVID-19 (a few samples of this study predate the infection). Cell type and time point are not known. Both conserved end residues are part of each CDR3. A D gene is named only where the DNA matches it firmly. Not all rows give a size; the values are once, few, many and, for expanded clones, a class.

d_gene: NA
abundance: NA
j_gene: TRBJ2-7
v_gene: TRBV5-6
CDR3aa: CASSLGTNLYEQYF
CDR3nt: TGTGCCAGCAGCTTGGGGACTAACCTCTACGAGCAGTACTTC

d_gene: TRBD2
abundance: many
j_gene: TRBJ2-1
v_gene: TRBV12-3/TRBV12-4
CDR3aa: CASSLALGTGLANNEQFF
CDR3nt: TGTGCCAGCAGTTTAGCCCTAGGGACGGGACTAGCGAACAATGAGCAGTTCTTC

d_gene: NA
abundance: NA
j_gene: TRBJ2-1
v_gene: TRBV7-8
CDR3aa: CASSFRRVDPNEQFF
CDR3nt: TGTGCCAGCAGCTTTCGTCGAGTTGACCCCAATGAGCAGTTCTTC

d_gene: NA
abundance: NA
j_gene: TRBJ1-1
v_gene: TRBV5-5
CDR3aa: CASSLIGAWDTEAFF
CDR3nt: TGTGCCAGCAGCTTGATTGGGGCTTGGGACACTGAAGCTTTCTTT

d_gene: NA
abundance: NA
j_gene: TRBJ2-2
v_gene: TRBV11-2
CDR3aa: CASSLVKNTGELFF
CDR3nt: TGTGCCAGCAGCTTAGTTAAGAACACCGGGGAGCTGTTTTTT

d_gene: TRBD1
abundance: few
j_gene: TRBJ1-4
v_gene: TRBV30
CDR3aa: CAWVDRGANEKLFF
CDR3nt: TGTGCCTGGGTCGACAGGGGTGCTAATGAAAAACTGTTTTTT

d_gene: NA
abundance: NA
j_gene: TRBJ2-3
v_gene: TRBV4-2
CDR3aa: CASSSGTPEGTQYF
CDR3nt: TGTGCCAGCAGCTCCGGGACCCCAGAGGGTACGCAGTATTTT

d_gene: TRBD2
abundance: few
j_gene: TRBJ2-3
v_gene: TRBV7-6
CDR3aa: CASSLASGSGDTQYF
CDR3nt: TGTGCCAGCAGCCTAGCTAGCGGGAGTGGAGATACGCAGTATTTT

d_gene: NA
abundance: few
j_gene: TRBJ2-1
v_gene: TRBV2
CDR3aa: CASSDWGRSSYNEQFF
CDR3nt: TGTGCCAGCAGTGATTGGGGCCGAAGCTCCTACAATGAGCAGTTCTTC

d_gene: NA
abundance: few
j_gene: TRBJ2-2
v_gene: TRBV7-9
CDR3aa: CASSFTSTGELFF
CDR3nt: TGTGCCAGCAGCTTTACTAGCACCGGGGAGCTGTTTTTT

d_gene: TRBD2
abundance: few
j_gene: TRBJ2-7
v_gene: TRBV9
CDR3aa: CASSPPGLAGAEQYF
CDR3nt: TGTGCCAGCAGCCCCCCGGGACTAGCGGGAGCCGAGCAGTACTTC

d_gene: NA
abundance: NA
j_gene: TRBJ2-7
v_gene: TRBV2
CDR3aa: CASRQSPTYEQYF
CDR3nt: TGTGCCAGTAGACAGTCACCTACCTACGAGCAGTACTTC

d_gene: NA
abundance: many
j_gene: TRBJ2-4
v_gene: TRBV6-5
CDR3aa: CASSSTGLAKNIQYF
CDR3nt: TGTGCCAGCAGTTCGACGGGACTCGCCAAAAACATTCAGTACTTC

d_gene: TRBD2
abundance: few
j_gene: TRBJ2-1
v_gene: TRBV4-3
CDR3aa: CASSQDFGRASGNEQFF
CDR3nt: TGCGCCAGCAGCCAAGATTTCGGGAGGGCCTCGGGTAATGAGCAGTTCTTC

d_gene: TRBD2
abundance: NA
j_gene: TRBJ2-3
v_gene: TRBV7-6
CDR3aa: CASSSETSPDTQYF
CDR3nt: TGTGCCAGCAGCTCTGAGACTAGCCCAGATACGCAGTATTTT

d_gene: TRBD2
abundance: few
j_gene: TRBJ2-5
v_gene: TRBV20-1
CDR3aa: CSARAEGTSGPLQETQYF
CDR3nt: TGCAGTGCTAGAGCCGAGGGGACTAGCGGCCCCCTACAAGAGACCCAGTACTTC

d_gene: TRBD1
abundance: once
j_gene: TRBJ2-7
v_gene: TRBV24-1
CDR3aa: CATSDTGEAYEQYF
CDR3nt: TGTGCCACCAGTGATACAGGGGAAGCCTACGAGCAGTACTTC

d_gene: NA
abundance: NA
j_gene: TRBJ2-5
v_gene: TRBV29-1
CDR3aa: CSVQGLGGTQYF
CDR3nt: TGCAGCGTCCAGGGCCTCGGGGGGACCCAGTACTTC

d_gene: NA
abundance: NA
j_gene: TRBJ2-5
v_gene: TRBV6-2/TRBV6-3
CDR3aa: CASSRSMETQYF
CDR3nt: TGTGCCAGCAGTCGGAGTATGGAGACCCAGTACTTC

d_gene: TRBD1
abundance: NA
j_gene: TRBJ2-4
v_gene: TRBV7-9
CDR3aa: CASGPGTGVAKNIQYF
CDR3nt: TGTGCCAGCGGCCCGGGGACAGGGGTCGCCAAAAACATTCAGTACTTC

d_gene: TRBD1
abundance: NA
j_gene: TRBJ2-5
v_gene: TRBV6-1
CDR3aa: CASSDASGGSETQYF
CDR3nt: TGTGCCAGCAGTGATGCTTCAGGGGGTTCGGAGACCCAGTACTTC

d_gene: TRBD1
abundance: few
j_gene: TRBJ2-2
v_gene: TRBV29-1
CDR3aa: CSVAGQGAYGELFF
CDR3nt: TGCAGCGTTGCGGGACAGGGGGCATATGGGGAGCTGTTTTTT